This is a list of T cell receptor beta chains from one sample in a study of blood T cells in healthy people across ages. Each CDR3 protein gets one entry after TCRdb re-called the 5' RACE reads with MiXCR. The sample lists 720,000 or so distinct CDR3 sequences; over 40% were seen once. Sequenced material: blood. Receptors were obtained from an elderly man in good health. The CDR3 runs from the conserved cysteine through the conserved F or W. Each record gives: V gene, D gene, clone size, J gene, CDR3 DNA, CDR3 protein. The D gene is left open where the match is weak. Part of the rows lack a size; the others show once, few, many or a class for expanded clones.

TRBV11-2,-,few,TRBJ2-3,TGTGCCAGCAGCTCGAACATGGGGAATACGCAGTATTTT,CASSSNMGNTQYF
TRBV18,TRBD2,-,TRBJ2-1,TGTGCCAGCTCACCACCACTAGCGGGGGGATACAATGAGCAGTTCTTC,CASSPPLAGGYNEQFF
TRBV6-2/TRBV6-3,-,-,TRBJ1-5,TGTGCCAGCAGACCAGGGAATCGGCCCCAGCATTTT,CASRPGNRPQHF
TRBV7-7,-,-,TRBJ2-7,TGTGCCAGCAGCGTGGACCGCAACTACGAGCAGTACTTC,CASSVDRNYEQYF
TRBV4-2,-,-,TRBJ2-6,TGTGCCAGCAGCCTCCGAACCGGGACGCTCGGGGCCAACGTCCTGACTTTC,CASSLRTGTLGANVLTF
TRBV29-1,-,few,TRBJ2-1,TGCAGCGTTGTCAGGGGAAATTACAATGAGCAGTTCTTC,CSVVRGNYNEQFF
TRBV7-6,-,-,TRBJ2-3,TGTGCCAGCAGCGGACAGCTCTCGGGCACAGATACGCAGTATTTT,CASSGQLSGTDTQYF
TRBV7-2,TRBD1,few,TRBJ2-7,TGTGCCAGCAGCTTAAACCAGGGGGCTACGGAGAAGCAGTACTTC,CASSLNQGATEKQYF
TRBV20-1,-,few,TRBJ2-5,TGCAGTGCTAGCCGAAACACGGAAGAGACCCAGTACTTC,CSASRNTEETQYF
TRBV6-6,TRBD1,few,TRBJ1-2,TGTGCCAGCAGCCCACGACAGGGCACGGATGGCTACACCTTC,CASSPRQGTDGYTF
TRBV20-1,TRBD2,many,TRBJ2-3,TGCAGTACCCCGACTAGCGGAGACCACAGATTTTCAGATACGCAGTATTTT,CSTPTSGDHRFSDTQYF
TRBV29-1,-,few,TRBJ2-2,TGCAGCGCGATTGCACCTACCGGGACAACGAACACCGGGGAGCTGTTTTTT,CSAIAPTGTTNTGELFF
TRBV7-6,TRBD1,-,TRBJ2-7,TGTGCCAGCAGCTTGGCACAGGGGCGCTACGAGCAGTACTTC,CASSLAQGRYEQYF
TRBV4-2,-,few,TRBJ2-3,TGTGCCAGCAGCCAAGACAACAGCTTCACAGATACGCAGTATTTT,CASSQDNSFTDTQYF
TRBV16,-,-,TRBJ2-5,TGTGCCAGCAGCCAATCGGGCGTCAGGGAGACCCAGTACTTC,CASSQSGVRETQYF
TRBV5-1,TRBD1,-,TRBJ2-1,TGTGCCAGCAGCGGACAGGGCGGCTACAATGAGCAGTTCTTC,CASSGQGGYNEQFF
TRBV12-3/TRBV12-4,TRBD2,few,TRBJ2-1,TGTGCCAGCAGTTTGGGAGCGGGGGGGCTGGGCAATGAGCAGTTCTTC,CASSLGAGGLGNEQFF
TRBV12-3/TRBV12-4,TRBD2,many,TRBJ2-5,TGTGCCAGCAGTTTCCGGACTAGCGAGAAAGAGACCCAGTACTTC,CASSFRTSEKETQYF
TRBV24-1,TRBD2,-,TRBJ2-1,TGTGCCACCAGTGTCCCGGGACTAGCGGGACCTCGCAATGAGCAGTTCTTC,CATSVPGLAGPRNEQFF
TRBV20-1,TRBD2,few,TRBJ2-5,TGCAGTGCTAGATCCGGGGGGGATTTTCAAGAGACCCAGTACTTC,CSARSGGDFQETQYF
TRBV9,-,-,TRBJ2-1,TGTGCCAGCAGCGTGTTCGGGGGGCCTTACAATGAGCAGTTCTTC,CASSVFGGPYNEQFF
TRBV20-1,TRBD1,few,TRBJ2-5,TGCAGTGCTAGAGGCCAGGGGGCAGAGACCCAGTACTTC,CSARGQGAETQYF